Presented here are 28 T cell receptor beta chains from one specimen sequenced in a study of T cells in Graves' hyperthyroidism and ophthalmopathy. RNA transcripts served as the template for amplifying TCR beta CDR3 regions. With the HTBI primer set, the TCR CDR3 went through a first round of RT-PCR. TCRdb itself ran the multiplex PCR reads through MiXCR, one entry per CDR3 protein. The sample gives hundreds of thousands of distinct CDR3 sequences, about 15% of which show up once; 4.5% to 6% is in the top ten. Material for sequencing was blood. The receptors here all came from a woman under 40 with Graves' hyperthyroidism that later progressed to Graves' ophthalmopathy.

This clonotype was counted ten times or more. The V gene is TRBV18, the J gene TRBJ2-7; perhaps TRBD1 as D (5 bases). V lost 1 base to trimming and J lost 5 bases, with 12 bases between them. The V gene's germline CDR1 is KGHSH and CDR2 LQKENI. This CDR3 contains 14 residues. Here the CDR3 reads CASSPLAGSHEQYF. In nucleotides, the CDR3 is TGTGCCAGCTCACCACTGGCAGGGTCCCACGAGCAGTACTTC.

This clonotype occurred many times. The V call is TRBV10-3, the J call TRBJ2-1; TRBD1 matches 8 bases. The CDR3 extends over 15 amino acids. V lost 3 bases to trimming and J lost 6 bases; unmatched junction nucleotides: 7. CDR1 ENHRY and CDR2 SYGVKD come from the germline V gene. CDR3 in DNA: TGTGCCATCAGTGAAGTGACAGGGGTCATCAATGAGCAGTTCTTC. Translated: CAISEVTGVINEQFF.

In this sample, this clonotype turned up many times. DNA of the CDR3: TGTGCCAGCAGCCCCGGGGGGGGACAGGGGCTCAATCAGCCCCAGCATTTT. Translation gives CASSPGGGQGLNQPQHF. The J gene is TRBJ1-5, the V gene TRBV28; 10 nucleotides line up with TRBD1. V trimming: 6 bases; J trimming: 3 bases; junction bases outside the gene matches: 11. In germline, CDR1 is MDHEN, CDR2 SYDVKM. The CDR3 is made up of 17 amino acids.

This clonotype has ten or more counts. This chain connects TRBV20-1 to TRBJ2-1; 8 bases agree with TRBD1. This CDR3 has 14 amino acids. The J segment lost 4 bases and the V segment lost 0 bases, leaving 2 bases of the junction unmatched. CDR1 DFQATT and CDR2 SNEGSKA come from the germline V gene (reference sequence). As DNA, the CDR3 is TGCAGTGCTAGAGATGGGACAGGTTACAATGAGCAGTTCTTC. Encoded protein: CSARDGTGYNEQFF.

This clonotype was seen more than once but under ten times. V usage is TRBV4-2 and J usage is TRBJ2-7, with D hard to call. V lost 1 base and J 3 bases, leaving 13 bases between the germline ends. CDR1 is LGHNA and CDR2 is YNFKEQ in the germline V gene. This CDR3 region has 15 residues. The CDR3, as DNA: TGTGCCAGCAGCCAAGCTTTGGGCCTTTTCTACGAGCAGTACTTC. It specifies CASSQALGLFYEQYF.

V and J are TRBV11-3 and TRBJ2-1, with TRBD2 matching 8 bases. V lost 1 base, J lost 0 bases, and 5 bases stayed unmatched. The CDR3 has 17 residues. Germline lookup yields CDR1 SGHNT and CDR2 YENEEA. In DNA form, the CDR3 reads TGTGCCAGCAGCTTAGTAGGCGGGGGGAGCTCCTACAATGAGCAGTTCTTC. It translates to CASSLVGGGSSYNEQFF.

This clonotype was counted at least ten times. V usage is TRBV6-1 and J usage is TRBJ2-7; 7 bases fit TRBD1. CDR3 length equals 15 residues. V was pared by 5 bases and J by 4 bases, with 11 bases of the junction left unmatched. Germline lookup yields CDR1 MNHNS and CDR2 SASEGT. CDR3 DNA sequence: TGTGCCAGCAGTTCGACAGGGCAGATCCGATACGAGCAGTACTTC. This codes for CASSSTGQIRYEQYF.

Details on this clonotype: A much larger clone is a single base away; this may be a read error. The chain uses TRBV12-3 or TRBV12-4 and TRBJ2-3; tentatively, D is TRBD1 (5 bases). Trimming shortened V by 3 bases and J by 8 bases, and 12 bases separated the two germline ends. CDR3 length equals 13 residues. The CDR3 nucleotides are TGTGCCAGCAGTTTTATAGGGGCAGGTACGCAGTATTTT. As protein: CASSFIGAGTQYF.

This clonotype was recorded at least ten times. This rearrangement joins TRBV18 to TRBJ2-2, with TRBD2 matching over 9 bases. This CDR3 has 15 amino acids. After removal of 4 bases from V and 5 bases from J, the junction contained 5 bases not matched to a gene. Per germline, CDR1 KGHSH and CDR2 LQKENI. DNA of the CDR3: TGTGCCAGCTCACGTAGCGGGAGCGATACCGGGGAGCTGTTTTTT. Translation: CASSRSGSDTGELFF.

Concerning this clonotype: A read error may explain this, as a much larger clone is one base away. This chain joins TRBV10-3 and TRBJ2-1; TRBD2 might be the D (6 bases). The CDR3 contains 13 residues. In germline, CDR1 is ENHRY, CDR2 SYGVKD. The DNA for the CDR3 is TGTGCCATCAGTGAGGCGGGGTACAATGAGCAGCTCTTC. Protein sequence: CAISEAGYNEQLF.

In DNA, the CDR3 is TGTGCCAGTAGACAGACAGGCCTCAATCAGCCCCAGCATTTT. Its protein product is CASRQTGLNQPQHF. The chain joins TRBV19 to TRBJ1-5; a weak D match, TRBD1 (6 bases). The germline V gene has CDR1 LNHDA and CDR2 SQIVND (reference sequence). The CDR3 is made up of 14 amino acids. The ends were cut back, 6 bases at V and 3 bases at J, with 12 bases in the middle.

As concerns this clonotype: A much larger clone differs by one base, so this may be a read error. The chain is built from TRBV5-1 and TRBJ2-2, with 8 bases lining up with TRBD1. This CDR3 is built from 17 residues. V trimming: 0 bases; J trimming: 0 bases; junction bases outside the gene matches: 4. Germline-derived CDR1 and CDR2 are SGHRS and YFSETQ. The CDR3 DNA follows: TGCGCCAGCAGCTTGGATTCCAGGGGGCCGAACACCGGGGAGCTGTTTTTT. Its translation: CASSLDSRGPNTGELFF.

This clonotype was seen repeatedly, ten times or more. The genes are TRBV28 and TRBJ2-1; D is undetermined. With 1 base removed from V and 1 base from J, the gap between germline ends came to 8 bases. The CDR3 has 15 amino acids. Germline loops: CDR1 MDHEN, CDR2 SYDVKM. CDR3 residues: CASSLFQASYNEQFF. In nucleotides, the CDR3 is TGTGCCAGCAGTTTATTCCAGGCGTCCTACAATGAGCAGTTCTTC.

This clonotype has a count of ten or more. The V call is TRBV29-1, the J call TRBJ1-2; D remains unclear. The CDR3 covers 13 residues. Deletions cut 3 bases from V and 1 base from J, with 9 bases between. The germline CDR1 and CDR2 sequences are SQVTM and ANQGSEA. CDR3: CSVEAALNYGYTF. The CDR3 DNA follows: TGCAGCGTTGAGGCAGCACTTAACTATGGCTACACCTTC.

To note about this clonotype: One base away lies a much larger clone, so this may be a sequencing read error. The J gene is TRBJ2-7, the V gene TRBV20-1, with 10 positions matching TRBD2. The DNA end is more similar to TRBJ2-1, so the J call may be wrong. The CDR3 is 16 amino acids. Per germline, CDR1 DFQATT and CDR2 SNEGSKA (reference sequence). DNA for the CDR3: TGCAGTGCTAGAAGTCTAGCGGGAGTGTTATCCTACGAGCAGTTCTTC. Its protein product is CSARSLAGVLSYEQFF.

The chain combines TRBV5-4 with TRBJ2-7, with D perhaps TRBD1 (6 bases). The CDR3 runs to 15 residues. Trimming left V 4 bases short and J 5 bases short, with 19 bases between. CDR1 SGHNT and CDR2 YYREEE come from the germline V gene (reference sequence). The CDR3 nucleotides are TGTGCCAGCAGCCATCCCCAGGGGAAGGTCGACGAGCAGTACTTC. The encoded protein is CASSHPQGKVDEQYF.

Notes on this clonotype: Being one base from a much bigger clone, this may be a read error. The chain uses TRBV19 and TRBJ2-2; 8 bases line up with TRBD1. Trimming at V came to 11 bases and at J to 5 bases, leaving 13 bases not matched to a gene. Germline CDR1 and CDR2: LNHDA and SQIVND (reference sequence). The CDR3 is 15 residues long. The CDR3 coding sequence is TGTGCCGGTACTATCCAGGGGGCGCGGACCGGGGAGCTGTTTTTT. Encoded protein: CAGTIQGARTGELFF. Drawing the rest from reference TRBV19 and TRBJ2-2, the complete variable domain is DGGITQSPKYLFRKEGQNVTLSCEQNLNHDAMYWYRQDPGQGLRLIYYSQIVNDFQKGDIAEGYSVSREKKESFPLTVTSAQKNPTAFYLCAGTIQGARTGELFFGEGSRLTVL.

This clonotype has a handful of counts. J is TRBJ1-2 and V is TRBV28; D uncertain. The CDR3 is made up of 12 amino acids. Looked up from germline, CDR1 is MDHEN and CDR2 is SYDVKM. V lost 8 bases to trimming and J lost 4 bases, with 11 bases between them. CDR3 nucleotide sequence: TGTGCCAGCGCCACAGCCGGCTATGGCTACACCTTC. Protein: CASATAGYGYTF.

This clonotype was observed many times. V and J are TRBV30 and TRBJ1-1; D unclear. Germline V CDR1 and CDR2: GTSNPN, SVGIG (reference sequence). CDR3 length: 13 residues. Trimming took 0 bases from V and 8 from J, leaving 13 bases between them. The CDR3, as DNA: TGTGCCTGGAGTGTAGAAAGGAGGAGAGAAGCTTTCTTT. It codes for CAWSVERRREAFF.

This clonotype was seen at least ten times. In DNA form, the CDR3 reads TGCGCCAGCAGCCAAGATAACAGGGGAGACTATGGCTACACCTTC. It specifies CASSQDNRGDYGYTF. This sequence joins TRBV4-3 and TRBJ1-2; 7 bases are a match to TRBD1. The V and J ends lost 0 bases and 3 bases, in that order; junction bases with no gene match: 4. The CDR3 is 15 amino acids. CDR1 is LGHNA, CDR2 YSLEER, per germline.

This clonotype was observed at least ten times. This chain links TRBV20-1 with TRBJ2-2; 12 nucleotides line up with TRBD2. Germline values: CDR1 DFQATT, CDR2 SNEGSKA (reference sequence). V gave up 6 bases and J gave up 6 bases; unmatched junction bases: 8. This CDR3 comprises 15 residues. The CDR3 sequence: CSAKRTSGDSGELFF. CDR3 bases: TGCAGTGCGAAGAGGACTAGCGGGGACTCCGGGGAGCTGTTTTTT.

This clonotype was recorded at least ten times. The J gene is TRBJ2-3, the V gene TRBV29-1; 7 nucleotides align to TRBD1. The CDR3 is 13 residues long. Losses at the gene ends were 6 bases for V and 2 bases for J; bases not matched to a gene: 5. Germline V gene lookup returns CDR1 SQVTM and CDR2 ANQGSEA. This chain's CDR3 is CSVWTGATDTQYF. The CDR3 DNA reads TGCAGCGTCTGGACAGGAGCCACAGATACGCAGTATTTT.

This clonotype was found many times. CDR3 region: CASSLPMAGLTDTQYF. Here the CDR3 DNA reads TGTGCCAGCAGCCTTCCCATGGCGGGACTCACAGATACGCAGTATTTT. This rearrangement joins TRBV7-9 to TRBJ2-3; tentative D call: TRBD2 (6 bases). Per the germline V gene, CDR1 is SEHNR and CDR2 is FQNEAQ (reference sequence). The CDR3 spans 16 residues. V was clipped by 5 bases and J by 2 bases, with 17 bases between them.

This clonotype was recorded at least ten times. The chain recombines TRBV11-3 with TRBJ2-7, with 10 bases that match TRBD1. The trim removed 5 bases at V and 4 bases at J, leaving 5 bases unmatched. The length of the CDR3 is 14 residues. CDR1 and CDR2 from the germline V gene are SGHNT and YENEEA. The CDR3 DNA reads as TGTGCCAGCAGCCCCTGGGACAGGGGATACGAGCAGTACTTC. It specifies CASSPWDRGYEQYF.

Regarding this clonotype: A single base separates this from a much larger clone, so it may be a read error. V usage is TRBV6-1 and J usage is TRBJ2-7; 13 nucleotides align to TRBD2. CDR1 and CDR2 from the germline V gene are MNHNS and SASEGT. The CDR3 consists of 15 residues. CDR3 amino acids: CASTAGTSGAQEQHF. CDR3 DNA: TGTGCCAGCACCGCAGGGACTAGCGGGGCCCAGGAGCAGCACTTC.

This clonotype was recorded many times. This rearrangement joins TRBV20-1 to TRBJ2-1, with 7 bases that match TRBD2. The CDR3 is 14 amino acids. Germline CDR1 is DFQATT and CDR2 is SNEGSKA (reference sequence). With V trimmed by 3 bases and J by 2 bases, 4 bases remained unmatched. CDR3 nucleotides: TGCAGTGCTAGCGGGAGGCCCACCTACAATGAGCAGTTCTTC. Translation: CSASGRPTYNEQFF.

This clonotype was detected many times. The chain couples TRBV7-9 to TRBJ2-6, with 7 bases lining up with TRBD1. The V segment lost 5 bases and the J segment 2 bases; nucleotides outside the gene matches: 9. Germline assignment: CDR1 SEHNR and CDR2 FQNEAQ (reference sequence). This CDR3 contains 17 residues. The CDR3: CASSVGTALTGANVLTF. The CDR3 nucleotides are TGTGCCAGCAGCGTCGGGACAGCTTTAACTGGGGCCAACGTCCTGACTTTC.

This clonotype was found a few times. This CDR3 reads CASSQDKGLREGYTF. CDR3 nucleotides: TGTGCCAGCAGCCAAGATAAAGGCTTAAGGGAGGGCTACACCTTC. The chain is built from TRBV3-1 and TRBJ1-2; no clear D gene. Trimming left V 0 bases short and J 8 bases short, with 16 bases between. Germline V gene lookup returns CDR1 LGHDT and CDR2 YNNKEL (reference sequence). The CDR3 covers 15 residues.